Listed here are 24 T cell receptor beta chains from one sample, sequenced in a study of cytomegalovirus exposure and HLA in healthy donors. PCR used 60 Vbeta primers and 13 Jbeta primers. Libraries were prepared by immunoSEQ multiplex PCR; TCRdb keeps only in-frame clonotypes and omits some of them. The sample includes some 240,000 clones, approximately 78% of them seen just once. The sample comprised PBMCs. All receptors come from a male donor in good health and CMV-seronegative.

CDR3 coding DNA: TGCGCCAGCAGCCAACCGGGACAGGGTGGCGGGGGTACCTCAGATACGCAGTATTTT. Residues: CASSQPGQGGGGTSDTQYF. This chain joins TRBV4-1 and TRBJ2-3, with TRBD1 identical over 9 bases. Germline V lookup: CDR1 MGHRA, CDR2 YSYEKL. This CDR3 region has 19 residues. The J segment lost 4 bases and the V segment lost 2 bases, leaving 16 bases of the junction unmatched.

This chain links TRBV7-5 with TRBJ1-5; the table's D gene call, TRBD1, was not cross checked with the DNA. TRBV7-5 is an annotated pseudogene. The length of the CDR3 is 16 residues. The CDR3 spells CARSLVVQIFNQPQHF. CDR3 coding DNA: TGTGCCAGAAGCTTAGTAGTACAGATCTTCAATCAGCCCCAGCATTTT.

A single count supports this clone. The genes are TRBV28 and TRBJ1-3; tentatively, D is TRBD1 (5 bases). The CDR3 totals 16 residues. Germline V gene data show CDR1 as MDHEN and CDR2 as SYDVKM. Trimming cost V 6 bases and J 0 bases, with 15 bases left between them. CDR3 DNA sequence: TGTGCCAGCAGCGTTGGAGGGGCGACCTCTGGAAACACCATATATTTT. Its translation is CASSVGGATSGNTIYF. Full variable domain (remainder filled in from reference TRBV28 and TRBJ1-3): DVKVTQSSRYLVKRTGEKVFLECVQDMDHENMFWYRQDPGLGLRLIYFSYDVKMKEKGDIPEGYSVSREKKERFSLILESASTNQTSMYLCASSVGGATSGNTIYFGEGSWLTVV.

The rearrangement uses TRBV21-1 and TRBJ2-7; the DNA was not used to check the table's D call, TRBD2. TRBV21-1 is labeled a pseudogene. The CDR3 runs to 15 residues. Here the CDR3 reads CASSIHESSEREQYF. The CDR3 nucleotides are TGTGCCAGCAGCATTCACGAATCTTCTGAGCGGGAGCAGTACTTC.

The chain combines TRBV5-6 with TRBJ1-3; 8 positions agree with TRBD1. The CDR3 covers 15 residues. Germline CDR1 reads SGHDT; CDR2 reads YYEEEE. Trimming at V came to 2 bases and at J to 4 bases, leaving 5 bases not matched to a gene. CDR3 sequence reads: CASSLTGGSGNTIYF. The CDR3, as DNA: TGTGCCAGCAGCTTAACAGGGGGATCAGGAAACACCATATATTTT.

The genes are TRBV2 and TRBJ1-2, with 7 bases identical to TRBD1. V dropped 5 bases and J dropped 5; count of bases not matched to a gene: 5. The CDR3 length is 13 residues. Germline V gene data show CDR1 as SNHLY and CDR2 as FYNNEI. This chain's CDR3 is CASSRDSQYGYTF. CDR3 coding DNA: TGTGCCAGCAGTAGGGACAGTCAGTATGGCTACACCTTC.

The chain joins TRBV6-1 to TRBJ2-1; 11 nucleotides align to TRBD2. From germline, CDR1 is MNHNS and CDR2 SASEGT. V lost 4 bases, J lost 2 bases, and 4 bases stayed unmatched. The CDR3 is made up of 16 amino acids. CDR3 loop: CASSAMTSGAYNEQFF. CDR3 DNA sequence: TGTGCCAGCAGTGCTATGACTAGCGGGGCCTACAATGAGCAGTTCTTC.

This clone has only a few counts. J is TRBJ2-1 and V is TRBV2; 15 positions match TRBD2. This CDR3 has 18 amino acids. From germline, CDR1 is SNHLY and CDR2 FYNNEI. V lost 8 bases to trimming and J lost 2 bases; unmatched junction nucleotides: 10. The CDR3 DNA reads TGTGCCAGCCGCCCGGGACTAGCGGGAGGCCCCCCCTACAATGAGCAGTTCTTC. Translated, it gives CASRPGLAGGPPYNEQFF.

CDR3 amino acids: CASRRDRNSPLHF. The CDR3 coding sequence is TGTGCCAGTAGACGGGACAGGAATTCACCCCTCCACTTT. The chain uses TRBV19 and TRBJ1-6, with 8 bases matching TRBD1. Trimming cost V 6 bases and J 7 bases; bases outside gene matches: 2. The CDR3 is 13 residues long. Per the germline V gene, CDR1 is LNHDA and CDR2 is SQIVND (reference sequence).

This clone was counted a few times. The rearrangement links TRBV19 to TRBJ1-1; 7 bases line up with TRBD1. The CDR3 has 14 residues. Germline V gives CDR1 LNHDA, CDR2 SQIVND (reference sequence). V lost 5 bases to trimming and J lost 2 bases; unmatched junction nucleotides: 5. The CDR3 reads CASSLRTGNTEAFF. The DNA for the CDR3 is TGTGCCAGTAGTCTCCGGACAGGTAACACTGAAGCTTTCTTT.

This clone was counted only a few times. The V gene is TRBV2, the J gene TRBJ2-7; 11 bases agree with TRBD2. CDR1 is SNHLY, CDR2 FYNNEI, per germline. Losses at the gene ends were 7 bases for V and 3 bases for J; bases not matched to a gene: 5. CDR3 size: 14 residues. The CDR3 loop reads CASMAGLAVYEQYF. The DNA for the CDR3 is TGTGCCAGCATGGCGGGACTAGCGGTCTACGAGCAGTACTTC.

Comments on this clone: Additional DNA sequences in this sample encode the identical CDR3. The V call is TRBV20-1, the J call TRBJ1-1, with unresolved D. V dropped 3 bases and J dropped 3 bases, with 5 bases sitting between them. CDR3 length equals 11 residues. From germline, CDR1 is DFQATT and CDR2 SNEGSKA (reference sequence). CDR3 nucleotides: TGCAGTGCTAGGGGAGACACTGAAGCTTTCTTT. Translated: CSARGDTEAFF.

This clone was seen only once. This CDR3 reads CASSGDRVQTQYF. DNA of the CDR3: TGTGCCAGTAGTGGGGACAGGGTGCAGACCCAGTACTTC. The chain employs TRBV19 and TRBJ2-5; TRBD1 agrees at 9 bases. Germline CDR1 is LNHDA and CDR2 is SQIVND (reference sequence). CDR3 length equals 13 residues. Trimming took 5 bases from V and 6 from J; bases not matched to a gene: 4.

The rearrangement joins TRBV19 to TRBJ2-3, with a weak D call TRBD1 (6 bases). In germline, CDR1 is LNHDA, CDR2 SQIVND (reference sequence). This CDR3 contains 13 residues. Trimming took off 6 bases at V and 1 base at J, with 8 bases between the two ends. The CDR3 DNA sequence: TGTGCCAGTAGGGCAGGGGGCACAGATACGCAGTATTTT. Translating gives CASRAGGTDTQYF.

This clone appeared once. The chain joins TRBV4-1 to TRBJ2-7; a weak D match, TRBD2 (6 bases). Trimming cost V 0 bases and J 4 bases, with 7 bases left between them. This CDR3 comprises 13 residues. CDR1 and CDR2 from the germline V gene are MGHRA and YSYEKL. The CDR3 loop reads CASSQEREYEQYF. Here the CDR3 DNA reads TGCGCCAGCAGCCAAGAACGGGAGTACGAGCAGTACTTC.

This clone has only one observation. The chain has TRBV19 and TRBJ2-7; 11 positions agree with TRBD1. V dropped 1 base and J dropped 3; count of bases not matched to a gene: 11. The V gene's germline CDR1 is LNHDA and CDR2 SQIVND (reference sequence). The length of the CDR3 is 18 residues. The CDR3 loop reads CASSIGGRTGGAIYEQYF. The CDR3 nucleotides read TGTGCCAGTAGTATAGGAGGCCGGACAGGGGGCGCGATCTACGAGCAGTACTTC.

DNA for the CDR3: TGTGCTAGTGGTTTGGCCCCGGGGGGGATTGGGACCGGGGAGCTGTTTTTT. Translation: CASGLAPGGIGTGELFF. The rearrangement joins TRBV12-5 to TRBJ2-2; 8 bases align to TRBD2. V trimming: 1 base; J trimming: 5 bases; junction bases outside the gene matches: 9. Looked up from germline, CDR1 is LGHNT and CDR2 is FRNRAP. The CDR3 extends over 17 amino acids. The full variable domain, rest sourced from reference TRBV12-5 and TRBJ2-2, is DARVTQTPRHKVTEMGQEVTMRCQPILGHNTVFWYRQTMMQGLELLAYFRNRAPLDDSGMPKDRFSAEMPDATLATLKIQPSEPRDSAVYFCASGLAPGGIGTGELFFGEGSRLTVL.

This clone came up a few times. The rearrangement uses TRBV29-1 and TRBJ1-2; D call uncertain. CDR1 SQVTM and CDR2 ANQGSEA come from the germline V gene. CDR3 length: 12 amino acids. In nucleotides, the CDR3 is TGCACCGTGCGGGGTTCCCTCTATGGCTACACCTTC. This encodes CTVRGSLYGYTF.

This clone was detected only a few times. This chain connects TRBV19 to TRBJ2-7; 7 bases are a match to TRBD1. Germline trimming cut 4 bases from V and 4 bases from J; bases unmatched to any gene: 1. Germline V CDR1 and CDR2: LNHDA, SQIVND (reference sequence). The CDR3 sequence is 12 residues long. The CDR3 bases are TGTGCCAGTAGTAGGACAGGTTACGAGCAGTACTTC. This encodes CASSRTGYEQYF.

This clone was counted only a few times. In nucleotides, the CDR3 is TGTGCCAGCAGCCCCGCCTACGAGCAGTACTTC. It translates to CASSPAYEQYF. The chain couples TRBV7-2 to TRBJ2-7, with D hard to call. The germline V and J ends were trimmed by 5 bases and 2 bases, with 4 bases remaining between them. The CDR3 runs 11 residues. Germline-derived CDR1 and CDR2 are SGHTA and FQGNSA.

The chain joins TRBV2 to TRBJ1-2; 7 nucleotides line up with TRBD1. V lost 7 bases, J lost 4 bases, and 9 bases stayed unmatched. Germline V gives CDR1 SNHLY, CDR2 FYNNEI. The CDR3 totals 14 residues. In nucleotides, the CDR3 is TGTGCCAGCACCGACAGGGATTTGGGCTATGGCTACACCTTC. The encoded protein is CASTDRDLGYGYTF.

The V gene is TRBV4-1, the J gene TRBJ2-1, with 13 bases matching TRBD2. The CDR3 has 17 residues. The V gene's germline CDR1 is MGHRA and CDR2 YSYEKL. Unmatched junction bases numbered 7, after V lost 1 base and J lost 7 bases. CDR3 bases: TGCGCCAGCAGCCAAGCCCTACTAGCGGGAGGGAAGAATGAGCAGTTCTTC. Translating gives CASSQALLAGGKNEQFF.

This chain connects TRBV6-5 to TRBJ2-7, with D tentatively TRBD1 (6 bases). The V end was cut by 3 bases, the J end by 1 base, with 16 bases between. This CDR3 is built from 16 residues. In germline, CDR1 is MNHEY, CDR2 SVGAGI. CDR3 sequence reads: CASSYSRGRGSYEQYF. CDR3 coding DNA: TGTGCCAGCAGTTATTCCCGGGGCAGGGGATCCTACGAGCAGTACTTC.

The chain carries TRBV4-1 and TRBJ2-5, with D perhaps matching TRBD1 (6 bases). CDR3 length: 16 amino acids. Trimming cost V 3 bases and J 5 bases, with 19 bases left between them. From germline, CDR1 is MGHRA and CDR2 YSYEKL. The chain's CDR3 is CASSHGRGPLGETQYF. CDR3 DNA: TGCGCCAGCAGCCACGGCAGGGGCCCCCTGGGGGAGACCCAGTACTTC.